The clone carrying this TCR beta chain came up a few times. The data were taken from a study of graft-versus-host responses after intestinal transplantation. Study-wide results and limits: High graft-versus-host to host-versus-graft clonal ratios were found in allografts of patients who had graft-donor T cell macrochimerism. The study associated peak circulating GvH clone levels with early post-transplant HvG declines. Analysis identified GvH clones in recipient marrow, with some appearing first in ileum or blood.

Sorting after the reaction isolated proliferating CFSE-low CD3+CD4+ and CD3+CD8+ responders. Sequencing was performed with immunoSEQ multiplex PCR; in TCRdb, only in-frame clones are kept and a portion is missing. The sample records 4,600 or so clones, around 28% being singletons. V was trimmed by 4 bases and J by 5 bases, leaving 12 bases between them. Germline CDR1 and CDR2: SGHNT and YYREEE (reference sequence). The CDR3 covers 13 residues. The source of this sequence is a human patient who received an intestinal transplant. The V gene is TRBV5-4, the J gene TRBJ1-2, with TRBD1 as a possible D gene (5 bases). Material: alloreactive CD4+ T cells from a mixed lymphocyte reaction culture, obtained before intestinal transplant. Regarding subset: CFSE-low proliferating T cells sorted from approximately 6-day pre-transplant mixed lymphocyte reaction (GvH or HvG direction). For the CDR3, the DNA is TGTGCCAGCAGCACCCGGGGGGGGTATGGCTACACCTTC. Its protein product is CASSTRGGYGYTF.